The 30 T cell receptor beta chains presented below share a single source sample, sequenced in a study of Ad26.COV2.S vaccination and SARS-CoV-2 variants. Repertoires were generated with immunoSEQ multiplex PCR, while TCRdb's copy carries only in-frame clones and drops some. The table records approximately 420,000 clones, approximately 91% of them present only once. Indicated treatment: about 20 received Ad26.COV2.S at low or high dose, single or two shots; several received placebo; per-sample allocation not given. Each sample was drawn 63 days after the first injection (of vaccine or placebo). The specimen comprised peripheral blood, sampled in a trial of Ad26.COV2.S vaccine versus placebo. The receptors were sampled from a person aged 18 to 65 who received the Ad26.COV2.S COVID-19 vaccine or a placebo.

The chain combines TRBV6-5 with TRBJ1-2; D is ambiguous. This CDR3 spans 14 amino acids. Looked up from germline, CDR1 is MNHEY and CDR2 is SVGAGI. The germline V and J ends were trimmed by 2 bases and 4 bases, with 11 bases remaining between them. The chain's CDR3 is CASSYRGSPYGYTF. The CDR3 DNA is TGTGCCAGCAGTTACCGAGGGTCCCCCTATGGCTACACCTTC.

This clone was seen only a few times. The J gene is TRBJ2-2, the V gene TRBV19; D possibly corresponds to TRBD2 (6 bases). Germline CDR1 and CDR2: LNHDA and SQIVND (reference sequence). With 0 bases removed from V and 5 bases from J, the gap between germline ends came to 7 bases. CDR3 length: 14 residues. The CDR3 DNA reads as TGTGCCAGTAGTATAGATCGGGGGACCGGGGAGCTGTTTTTT. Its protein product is CASSIDRGTGELFF. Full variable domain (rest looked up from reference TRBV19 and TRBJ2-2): DGGITQSPKYLFRKEGQNVTLSCEQNLNHDAMYWYRQDPGQGLRLIYYSQIVNDFQKGDIAEGYSVSREKKESFPLTVTSAQKNPTAFYLCASSIDRGTGELFFGEGSRLTVL.

CDR3: CASSLPGQYNSPLHF. CDR3 DNA: TGTGCCAGCAGCTTACCGGGACAGTATAATTCACCCCTCCACTTT. This chain links TRBV3-1 (or the pseudogene TRBV3-2) with TRBJ1-6; 7 bases map to TRBD1. The CDR3 extends over 15 amino acids. V was clipped by 5 bases and J by 4 bases; unmatched bases: 5. Per germline, CDR1 LGHDT and CDR2 YNNKEL (reference sequence).

This CDR3 is CASSIEAASYEQYF. The CDR3 region has the DNA TGTGCCAGTAGTATTGAGGCAGCTTCCTACGAGCAGTACTTC. The V and J genes are TRBV19 and TRBJ2-7; no reliable D call. CDR1 is LNHDA, CDR2 SQIVND, per germline (reference sequence). V lost 3 bases, J lost 1 base, and 10 bases lay in between. This CDR3 contains 14 residues.

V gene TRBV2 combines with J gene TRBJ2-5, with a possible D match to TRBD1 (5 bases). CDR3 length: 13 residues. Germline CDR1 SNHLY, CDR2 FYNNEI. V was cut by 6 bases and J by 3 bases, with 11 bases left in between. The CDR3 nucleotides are TGTGCCAGCAGGGAGACAGAAAAAGAGACCCAGTACTTC. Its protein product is CASRETEKETQYF.

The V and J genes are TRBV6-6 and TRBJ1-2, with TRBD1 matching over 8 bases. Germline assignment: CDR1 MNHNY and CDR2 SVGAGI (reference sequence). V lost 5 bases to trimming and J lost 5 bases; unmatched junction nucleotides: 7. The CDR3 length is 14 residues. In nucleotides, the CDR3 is TGTGCCAGCAGTACCCCCGGACAGGGATATGGCTACACCTTC. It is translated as CASSTPGQGYGYTF.

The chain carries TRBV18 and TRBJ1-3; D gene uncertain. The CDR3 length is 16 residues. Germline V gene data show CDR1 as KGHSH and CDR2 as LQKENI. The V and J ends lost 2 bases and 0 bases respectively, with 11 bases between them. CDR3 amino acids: CASSPSTTSSGNTIYF. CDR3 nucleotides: TGTGCCAGCTCACCATCTACCACCTCCTCTGGAAACACCATATATTTT.

The CDR3 DNA is TGTGCCAGCAGCTTTGCGGGACAGGGATTGATAGCTTTCTTT. It specifies CASSFAGQGLIAFF. The rearrangement joins TRBV11-2 to TRBJ1-1; 9 bases align to TRBD1. Losses at the gene ends were 3 bases for V and 10 bases for J; bases not matched to a gene: 9. Germline V gene lookup returns CDR1 SGHAT and CDR2 FQNNGV. The CDR3 totals 14 residues.

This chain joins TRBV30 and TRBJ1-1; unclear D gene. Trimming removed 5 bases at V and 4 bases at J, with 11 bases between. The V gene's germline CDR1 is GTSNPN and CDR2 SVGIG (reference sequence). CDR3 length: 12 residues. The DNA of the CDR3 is TGTGCCTGGTCTCCCAGGAGCACTGAAGCTTTCTTT. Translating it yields CAWSPRSTEAFF.

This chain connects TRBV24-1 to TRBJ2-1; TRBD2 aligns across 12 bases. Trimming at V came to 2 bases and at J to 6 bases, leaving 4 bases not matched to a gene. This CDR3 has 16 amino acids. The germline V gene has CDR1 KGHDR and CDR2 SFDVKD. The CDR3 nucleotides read TGTGCCACCAGTGATTCACGGACTAGCGGGGCCAATGAGCAGTTCTTC. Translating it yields CATSDSRTSGANEQFF.

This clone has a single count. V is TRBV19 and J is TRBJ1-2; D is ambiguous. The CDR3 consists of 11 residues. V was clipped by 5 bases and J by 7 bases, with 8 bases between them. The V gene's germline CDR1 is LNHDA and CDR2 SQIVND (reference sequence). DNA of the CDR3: TGTGCCAGTAGTCGGGGTACTGGCTACACCTTC. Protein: CASSRGTGYTF.

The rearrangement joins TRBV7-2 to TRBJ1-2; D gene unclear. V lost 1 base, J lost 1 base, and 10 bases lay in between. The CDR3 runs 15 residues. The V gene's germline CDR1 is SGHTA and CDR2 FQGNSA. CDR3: CASSLGNEINYGYTF. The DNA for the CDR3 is TGTGCCAGCAGCTTAGGCAACGAGATTAACTATGGCTACACCTTC.

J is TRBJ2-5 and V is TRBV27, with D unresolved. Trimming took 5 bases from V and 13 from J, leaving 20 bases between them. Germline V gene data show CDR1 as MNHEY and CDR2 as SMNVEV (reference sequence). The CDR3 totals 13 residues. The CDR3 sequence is CASSPLTRWTAYF. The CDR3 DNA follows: TGTGCCAGCAGTCCTTTGACGAGATGGACGGCGTACTTC.

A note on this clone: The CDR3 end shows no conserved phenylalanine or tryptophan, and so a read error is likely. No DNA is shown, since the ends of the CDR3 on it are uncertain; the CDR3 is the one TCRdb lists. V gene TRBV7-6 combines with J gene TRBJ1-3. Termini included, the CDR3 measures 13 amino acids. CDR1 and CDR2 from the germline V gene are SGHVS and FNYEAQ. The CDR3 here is CASSLARARRSFS.

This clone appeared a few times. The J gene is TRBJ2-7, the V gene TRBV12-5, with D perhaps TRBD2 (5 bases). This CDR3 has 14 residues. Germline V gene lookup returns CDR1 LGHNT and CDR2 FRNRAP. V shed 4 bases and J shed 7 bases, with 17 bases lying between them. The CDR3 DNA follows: TGTGCTAGTGGTTCCCGGCCCTTACTAGAGGAGCAGTACTTC. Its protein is CASGSRPLLEEQYF.

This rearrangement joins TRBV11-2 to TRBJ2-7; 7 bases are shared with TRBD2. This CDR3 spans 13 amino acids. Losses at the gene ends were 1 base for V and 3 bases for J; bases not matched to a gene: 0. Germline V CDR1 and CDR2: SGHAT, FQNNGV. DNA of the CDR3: TGTGCCAGCAGCTTAGTAGCGGGCTACGAGCAGTACTTC. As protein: CASSLVAGYEQYF.

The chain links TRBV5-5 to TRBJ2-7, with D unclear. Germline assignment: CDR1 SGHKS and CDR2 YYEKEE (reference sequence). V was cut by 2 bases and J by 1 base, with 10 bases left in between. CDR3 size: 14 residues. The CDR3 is CASSFRQESYEQYF. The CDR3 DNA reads TGTGCCAGCAGCTTTCGGCAGGAATCCTACGAGCAGTACTTC.

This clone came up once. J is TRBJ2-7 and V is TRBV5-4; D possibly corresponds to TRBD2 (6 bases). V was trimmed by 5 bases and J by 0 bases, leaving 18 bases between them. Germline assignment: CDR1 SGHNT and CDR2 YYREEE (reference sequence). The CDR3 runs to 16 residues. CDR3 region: CASSAGRDRSSYEQYF. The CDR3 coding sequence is TGTGCCAGCAGTGCGGGGCGGGACCGTAGCTCCTACGAGCAGTACTTC.

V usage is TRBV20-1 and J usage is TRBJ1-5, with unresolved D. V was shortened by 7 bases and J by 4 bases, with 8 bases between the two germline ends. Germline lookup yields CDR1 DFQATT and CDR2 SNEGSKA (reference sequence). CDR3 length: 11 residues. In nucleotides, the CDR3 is TGCAGTGTCGACGATAATCAGCCCCAGCATTTT. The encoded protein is CSVDDNQPQHF.

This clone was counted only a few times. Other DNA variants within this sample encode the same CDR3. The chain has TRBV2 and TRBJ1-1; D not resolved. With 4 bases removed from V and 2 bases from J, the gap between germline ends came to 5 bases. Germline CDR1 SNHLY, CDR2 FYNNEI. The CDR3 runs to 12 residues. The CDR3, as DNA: TGTGCCAGCAGTGTAGTAAACACTGAAGCTTTCTTT. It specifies CASSVVNTEAFF.

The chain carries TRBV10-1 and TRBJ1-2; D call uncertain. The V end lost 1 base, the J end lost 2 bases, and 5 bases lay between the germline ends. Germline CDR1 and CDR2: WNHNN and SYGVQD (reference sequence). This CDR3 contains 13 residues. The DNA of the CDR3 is TGCGCCAGCAGTGAGTGGCAGAACTATGGCTACACCTTC. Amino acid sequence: CASSEWQNYGYTF.

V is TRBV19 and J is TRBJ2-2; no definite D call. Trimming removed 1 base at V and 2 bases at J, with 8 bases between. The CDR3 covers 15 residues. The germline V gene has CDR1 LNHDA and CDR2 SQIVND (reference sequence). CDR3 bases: TGTGCCAGTAGTATAGGAGAGATAAACACCGGGGAGCTGTTTTTT. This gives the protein CASSIGEINTGELFF.

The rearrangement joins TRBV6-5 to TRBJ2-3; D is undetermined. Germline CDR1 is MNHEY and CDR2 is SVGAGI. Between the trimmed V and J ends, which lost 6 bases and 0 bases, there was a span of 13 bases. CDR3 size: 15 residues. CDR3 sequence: CASRAGRYSTDTQYF. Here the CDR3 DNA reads TGTGCCAGCAGAGCTGGACGGTATAGCACAGATACGCAGTATTTT.

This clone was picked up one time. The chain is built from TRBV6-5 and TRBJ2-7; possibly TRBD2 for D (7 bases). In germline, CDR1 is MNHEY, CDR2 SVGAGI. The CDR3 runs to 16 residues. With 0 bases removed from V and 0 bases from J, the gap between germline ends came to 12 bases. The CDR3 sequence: CASSYSAGATSYEQYF. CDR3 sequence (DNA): TGTGCCAGCAGTTACTCGGCGGGGGCCACCTCCTACGAGCAGTACTTC.

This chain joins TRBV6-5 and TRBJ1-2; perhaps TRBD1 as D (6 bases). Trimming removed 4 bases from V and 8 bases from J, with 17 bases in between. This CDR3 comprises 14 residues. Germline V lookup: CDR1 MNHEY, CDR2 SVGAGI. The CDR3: CASSLTRGGGGYTF. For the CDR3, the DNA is TGTGCCAGCAGTTTAACCCGAGGCGGGGGCGGCTACACCTTC.

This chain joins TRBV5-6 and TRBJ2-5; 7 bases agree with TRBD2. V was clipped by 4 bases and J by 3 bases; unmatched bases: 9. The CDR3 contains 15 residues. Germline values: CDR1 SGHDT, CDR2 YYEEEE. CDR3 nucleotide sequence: TGTGCCAGCAGCCGATCGGGACTAACCGAAGAGACCCAGTACTTC. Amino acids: CASSRSGLTEETQYF.

The CDR3 DNA follows: TGCGCCAGCAAATACCGGGACGGAGAGGGCGGGGAGCTGTTTTTT. This gives the protein CASKYRDGEGGELFF. This chain connects TRBV10-2 to TRBJ2-2; tentatively, D is TRBD1 or TRBD2 (5 bases each). Per germline, CDR1 WSHSY and CDR2 SAAADI. The V end was cut by 7 bases, the J end by 7 bases, with 19 bases between. CDR3 size: 15 residues.

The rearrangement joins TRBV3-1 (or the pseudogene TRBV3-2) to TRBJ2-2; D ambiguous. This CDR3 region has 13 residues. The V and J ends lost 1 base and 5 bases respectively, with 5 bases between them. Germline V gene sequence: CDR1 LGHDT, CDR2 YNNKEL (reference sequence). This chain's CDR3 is CASSQVLTGELFF. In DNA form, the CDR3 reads TGTGCCAGCAGCCAAGTTCTGACCGGGGAGCTGTTTTTT.

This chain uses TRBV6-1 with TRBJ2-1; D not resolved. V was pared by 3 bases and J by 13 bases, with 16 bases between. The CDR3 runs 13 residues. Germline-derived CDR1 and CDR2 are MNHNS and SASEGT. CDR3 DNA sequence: TGTGCCAGCAGTGAGTGGGCTAGTCGTGACCAGTTCTTC. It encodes CASSEWASRDQFF.

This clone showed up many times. Here the CDR3 reads CASSDVGTYGYTF. The CDR3, as DNA: TGTGCCAGCAGTGATGTGGGAACCTATGGCTACACCTTC. This chain uses TRBV25-1 with TRBJ1-2; no definite D call. The CDR3 length is 13 residues. Deletions cut 3 bases from V and 4 bases from J, with 9 bases between. Germline V gene sequence: CDR1 MGHDK, CDR2 SYGVNS.